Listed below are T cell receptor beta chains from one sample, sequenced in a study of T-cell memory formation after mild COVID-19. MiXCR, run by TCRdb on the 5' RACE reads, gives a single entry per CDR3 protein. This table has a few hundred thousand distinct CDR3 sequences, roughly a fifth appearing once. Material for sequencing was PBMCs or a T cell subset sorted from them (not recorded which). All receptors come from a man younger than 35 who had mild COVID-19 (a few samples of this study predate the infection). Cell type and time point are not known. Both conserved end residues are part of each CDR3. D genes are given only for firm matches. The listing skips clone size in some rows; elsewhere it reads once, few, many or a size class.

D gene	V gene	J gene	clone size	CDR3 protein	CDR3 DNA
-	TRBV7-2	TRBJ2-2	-	CASSLDGGELFF	TGTGCCAGCAGCTTAGATGGCGGGGAGCTGTTTTTT
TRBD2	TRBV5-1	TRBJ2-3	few	CASSPLGGASTDTQYF	TGCGCCAGCAGCCCATTGGGAGGGGCTAGCACAGATACGCAGTATTTT
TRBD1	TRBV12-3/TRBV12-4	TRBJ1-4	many	CASSPTGVVEKLFF	TGTGCCAGCAGCCCGACAGGGGTAGTGGAAAAACTGTTTTTT
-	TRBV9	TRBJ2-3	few	CASSPFHPDTQYF	TGTGCCAGCAGCCCTTTCCACCCAGATACGCAGTATTTT
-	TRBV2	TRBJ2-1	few	CASSDGRGPPYNEQFF	TGTGCCAGCAGTGACGGGCGGGGGCCCCCCTACAATGAGCAGTTCTTC
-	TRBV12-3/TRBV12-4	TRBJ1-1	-	CASSFSGPEAFF	TGTGCCAGCAGTTTTTCAGGGCCGGAGGCTTTCTTT
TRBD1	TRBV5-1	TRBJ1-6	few	CARTGHSPLHF	TGCGCCAGGACAGGGCATTCACCCCTCCACTTT
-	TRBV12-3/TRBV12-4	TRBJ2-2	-	CASSLAPKGGLFF	TGTGCCAGCAGTTTAGCGCCCAAGGGAGGGCTGTTTTTT
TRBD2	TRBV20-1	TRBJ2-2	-	CSASGRLAGHTGELFF	TGCAGTGCTAGTGGGCGGCTAGCGGGACACACCGGGGAGCTGTTTTTT
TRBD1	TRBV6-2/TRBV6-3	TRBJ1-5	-	CASSYSGTGFHQPQHF	TGTGCCAGCAGTTACTCCGGGACAGGGTTCCATCAGCCCCAGCATTTT
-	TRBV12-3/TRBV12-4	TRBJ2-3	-	CASKPGHSTDTQYF	TGTGCCAGCAAACCGGGACACAGCACAGATACGCAGTATTTT
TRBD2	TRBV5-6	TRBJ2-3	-	CASSPGTSGPGDTQYF	TGTGCCAGCAGCCCCGGGACTAGCGGCCCAGGAGATACGCAGTATTTT
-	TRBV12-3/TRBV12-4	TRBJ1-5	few	CASSRGEPWSSQHF	TGTGCCAGCAGCCGGGGGGAGCCCTGGTCATCCCAGCATTTT
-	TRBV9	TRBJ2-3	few	CASSVVSFSTDTQYF	TGTGCCAGCAGCGTAGTTAGCTTCAGCACAGATACGCAGTATTTT
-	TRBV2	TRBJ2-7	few	CASRPGIDEQYF	TGTGCCAGCAGGCCGGGAATTGACGAGCAGTACTTC
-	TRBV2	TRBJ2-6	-	CASGGTGANVLTF	TGTGCCAGCGGGGGGACCGGGGCCAACGTCCTGACTTTC
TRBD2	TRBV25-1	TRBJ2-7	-	CASLSGTQYEQYF	TGTGCCAGCCTAAGCGGGACTCAGTACGAGCAGTACTTC
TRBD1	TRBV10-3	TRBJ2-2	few	CATSRQGANTGELFF	TGTGCCACCAGTCGACAGGGGGCGAACACCGGGGAGCTGTTTTTT
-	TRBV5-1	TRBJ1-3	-	CASSLGGPGNTIYF	TGCGCCAGCAGCTTGGGGGGGCCTGGAAACACCATATATTTT
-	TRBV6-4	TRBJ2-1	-	CASSGTGNEQFF	TGTGCCAGCAGTGGCACGGGGAATGAGCAGTTCTTC
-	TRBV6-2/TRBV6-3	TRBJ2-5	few	CASSYVGPRETQYF	TGTGCCAGCAGTTACGTTGGTCCCCGGGAGACCCAGTACTTC
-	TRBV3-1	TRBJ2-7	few	CASSQQGGPYEQYF	TGTGCCAGCAGCCAGCAGGGAGGACCCTACGAGCAGTACTTC
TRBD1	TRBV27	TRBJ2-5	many	CASSPGQGNQETQYF	TGTGCCAGCAGCCCAGGACAGGGGAACCAAGAGACCCAGTACTTC
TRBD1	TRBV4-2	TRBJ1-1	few	CASSLERGQGEAFF	TGTGCCAGCAGCCTCGAGAGGGGACAGGGCGAAGCTTTCTTT
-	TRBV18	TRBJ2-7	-	CASSPRAGRDEQYF	TGTGCCAGCTCACCACGTGCTGGGCGGGACGAGCAGTACTTC
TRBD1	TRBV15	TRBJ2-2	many	CATSRNRGSGELFF	TGTGCCACCAGCAGAAACAGGGGGTCCGGGGAGCTGTTTTTT
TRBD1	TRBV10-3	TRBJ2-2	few	CAISERGDSSTGELFF	TGTGCCATCAGTGAGAGAGGGGACAGTAGCACCGGGGAGCTGTTTTTT
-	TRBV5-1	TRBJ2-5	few	CASSLQPTVVYQETQYF	TGCGCCAGCAGCTTACAACCGACCGTGGTTTACCAAGAGACCCAGTACTTC
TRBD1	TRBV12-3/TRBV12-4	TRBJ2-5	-	CASSLRGTVETQYF	TGTGCCAGCAGTTTGCGTGGGACAGTGGAGACCCAGTACTTC
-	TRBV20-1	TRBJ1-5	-	CSASPAIQGNQPQHF	TGCAGTGCTAGCCCGGCGATACAGGGAAATCAGCCCCAGCATTTT
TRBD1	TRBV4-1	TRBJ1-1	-	CASRSTGRTEAFF	TGCGCCAGCAGATCGACAGGGCGGACTGAAGCTTTCTTT
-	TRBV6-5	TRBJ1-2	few	CASKARGGFHGYTF	TGTGCCAGCAAGGCGCGGGGGGGGTTCCATGGCTACACCTTC
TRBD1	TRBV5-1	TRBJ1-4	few	CASSKQGGDEKLFF	TGCGCCAGCAGCAAACAGGGGGGGGATGAAAAACTGTTTTTT
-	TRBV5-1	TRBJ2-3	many	CASSLGLVTDTQYF	TGCGCCAGCAGCTTGGGACTAGTCACAGATACGCAGTATTTT
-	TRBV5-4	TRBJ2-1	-	CASSLAAGDEQFF	TGTGCCAGCAGCTTGGCCGCAGGGGATGAGCAGTTCTTC
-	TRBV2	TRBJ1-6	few	CASRDNSPLHF	TGTGCCAGCAGGGATAATTCACCCCTCCACTTT
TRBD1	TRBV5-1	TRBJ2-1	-	CASSLGRDSLEQFF	TGCGCCAGCAGCCTGGGCCGGGACAGCCTTGAGCAGTTCTTC
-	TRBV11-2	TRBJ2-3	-	CASSLDVLAGLVPTDTQYF	TGTGCCAGCAGCTTAGACGTCCTGGCGGGTTTAGTCCCCACAGATACGCAGTATTTT
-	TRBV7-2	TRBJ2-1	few	CASSLVGDSSYNEQFF	TGTGCCAGCAGCTTAGTTGGTGACAGCTCCTACAATGAGCAGTTCTTC
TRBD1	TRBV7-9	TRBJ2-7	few	CASSLAGQPYEQYF	TGTGCCAGCAGCTTAGCGGGACAGCCCTACGAGCAGTACTTC
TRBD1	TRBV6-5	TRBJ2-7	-	CASSSGQGRIYEQYF	TGTGCCAGCAGTTCCGGACAGGGTCGGATCTACGAGCAGTACTTC
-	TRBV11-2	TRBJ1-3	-	CASSLVGTRGNTIYF	TGTGCCAGCAGCTTAGTTGGGACACGCGGAAACACCATATATTTT
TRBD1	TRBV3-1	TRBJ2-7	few	CASSRSGQGTPYEQYF	TGTGCCAGCAGCCGTAGCGGACAGGGGACTCCCTACGAGCAGTACTTC
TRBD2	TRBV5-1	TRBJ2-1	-	CASRPGTSGNNEQFF	TGCGCCAGCAGGCCCGGGACTAGCGGCAACAATGAGCAGTTCTTC
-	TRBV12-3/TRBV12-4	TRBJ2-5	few	CASSWLALQETQYF	TGTGCCAGCAGTTGGCTAGCCTTACAAGAGACCCAGTACTTC
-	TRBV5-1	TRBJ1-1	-	CASGPEGRGAFF	TGCGCCAGCGGCCCTGAGGGGCGAGGTGCTTTCTTT
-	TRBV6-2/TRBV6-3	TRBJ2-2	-	CASSPPSSIGELFF	TGTGCCAGCAGTCCCCCTTCGTCTATCGGGGAGCTGTTTTTT